This entry features one T cell receptor (beta chain) sequence. The data originate from a study of T cell changes during pregnancy in multiple sclerosis. TCRdb's copy holds only in-frame clones and misses some; the assay was immunoSEQ multiplex PCR. The data contain about 59,000 clones, over 90% of them seen just once; the ten biggest clones take up roughly 2.6%. Sequencing used CD8+ T cells from peripheral blood mononuclear cells, obtained in the third trimester of pregnancy. This TCR was sampled from a female donor with multiple sclerosis, enrolled in a pregnancy study.

CDR3 sequence: CASSQEQDYEQYF. In DNA, the CDR3 is TGTGCCAGCAGCCAAGAACAGGATTACGAGCAGTACTTC. V usage is TRBV14 and J usage is TRBJ2-7, with D possibly matching TRBD1 (5 bases). This CDR3 comprises 13 residues. Trimming took 0 bases from V and 4 from J, leaving 7 bases between them. The germline gives CDR1 SGHDN, CDR2 FVKESK.